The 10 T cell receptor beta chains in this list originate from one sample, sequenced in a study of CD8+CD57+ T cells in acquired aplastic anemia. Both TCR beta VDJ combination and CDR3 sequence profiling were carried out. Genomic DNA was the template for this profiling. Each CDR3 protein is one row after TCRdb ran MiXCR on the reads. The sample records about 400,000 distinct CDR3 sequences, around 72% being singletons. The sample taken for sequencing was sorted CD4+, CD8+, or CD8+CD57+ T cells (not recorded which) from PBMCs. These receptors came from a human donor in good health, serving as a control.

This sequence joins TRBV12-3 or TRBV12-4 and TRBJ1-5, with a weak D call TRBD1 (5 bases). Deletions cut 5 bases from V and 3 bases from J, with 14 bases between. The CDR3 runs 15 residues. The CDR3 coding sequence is TGTGCCAGCAGTACTACGGCAGGGCCCAATCAGCCCCAGCATTTT. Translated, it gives CASSTTAGPNQPQHF.

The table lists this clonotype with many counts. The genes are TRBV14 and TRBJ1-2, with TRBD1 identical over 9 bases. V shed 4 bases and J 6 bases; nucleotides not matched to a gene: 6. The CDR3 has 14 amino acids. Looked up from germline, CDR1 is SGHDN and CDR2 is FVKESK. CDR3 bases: TGTGCCAGCAGCCGAGACAGGGGGGCGGATGGCTACACCTTC. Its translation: CASSRDRGADGYTF.

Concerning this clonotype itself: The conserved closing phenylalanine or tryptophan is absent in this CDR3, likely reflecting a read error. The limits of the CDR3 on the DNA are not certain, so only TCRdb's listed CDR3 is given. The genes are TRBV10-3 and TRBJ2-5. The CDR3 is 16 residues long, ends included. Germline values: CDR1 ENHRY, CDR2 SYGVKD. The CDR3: CAISEPDKNYGYTFGS.

Here the CDR3 DNA reads TGCAGTGCTAAGCGCGGGATTTTCCGGGATGAGCAGTTCTTC. Translating it yields CSAKRGIFRDEQFF. The rearrangement joins TRBV20-1 to TRBJ2-1; D perhaps matches TRBD2 (6 bases). CDR3 length equals 14 residues. The germline CDR1 and CDR2 sequences are DFQATT and SNEGSKA (reference sequence). Trimming removed 4 bases from V and 8 bases from J, with 18 bases in between.

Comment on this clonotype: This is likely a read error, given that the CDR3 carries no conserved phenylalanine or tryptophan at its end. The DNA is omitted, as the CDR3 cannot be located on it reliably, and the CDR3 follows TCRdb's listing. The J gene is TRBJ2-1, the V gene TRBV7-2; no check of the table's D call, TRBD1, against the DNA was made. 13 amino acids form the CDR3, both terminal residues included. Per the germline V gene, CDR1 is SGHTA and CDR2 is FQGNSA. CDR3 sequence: CASSLAGQGSYDQ.

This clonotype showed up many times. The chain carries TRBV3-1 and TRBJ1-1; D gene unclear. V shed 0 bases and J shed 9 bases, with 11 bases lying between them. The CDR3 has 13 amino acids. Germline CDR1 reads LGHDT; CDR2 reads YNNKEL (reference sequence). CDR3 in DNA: TGTGCCAGCAGCCAAGATATGGATAATAAAGCTTTCTTT. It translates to CASSQDMDNKAFF.

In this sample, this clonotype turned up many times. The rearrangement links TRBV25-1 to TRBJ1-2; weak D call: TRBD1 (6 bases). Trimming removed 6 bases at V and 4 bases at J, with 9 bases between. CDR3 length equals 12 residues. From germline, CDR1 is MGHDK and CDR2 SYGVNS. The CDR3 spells CASSGTSYGYTF. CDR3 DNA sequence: TGTGCCAGCAGCGGGACATCCTATGGCTACACCTTC.

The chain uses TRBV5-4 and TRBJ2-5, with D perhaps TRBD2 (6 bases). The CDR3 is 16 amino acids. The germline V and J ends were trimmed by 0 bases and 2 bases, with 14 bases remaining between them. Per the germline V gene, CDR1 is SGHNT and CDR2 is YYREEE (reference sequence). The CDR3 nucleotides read TGTGCCAGCAGCTTGGCAGGAGGGGCCATACAAGAGACCCAGTACTTC. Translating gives CASSLAGGAIQETQYF.

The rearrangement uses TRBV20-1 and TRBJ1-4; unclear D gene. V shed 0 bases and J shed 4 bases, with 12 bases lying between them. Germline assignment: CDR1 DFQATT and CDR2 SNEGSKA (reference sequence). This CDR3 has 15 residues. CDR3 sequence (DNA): TGCAGTGCTAGAGATCGAAAACAGAATAATGAAAAACTGTTTTTT. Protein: CSARDRKQNNEKLFF.

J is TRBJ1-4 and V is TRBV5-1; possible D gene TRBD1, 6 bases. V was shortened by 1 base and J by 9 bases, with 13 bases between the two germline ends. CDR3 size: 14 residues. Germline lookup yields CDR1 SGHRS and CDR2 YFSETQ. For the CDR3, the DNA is TGCGCCAGCAGCTTGCAGGGGATGGCCCAAAAACTGTTTTTT. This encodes CASSLQGMAQKLFF.